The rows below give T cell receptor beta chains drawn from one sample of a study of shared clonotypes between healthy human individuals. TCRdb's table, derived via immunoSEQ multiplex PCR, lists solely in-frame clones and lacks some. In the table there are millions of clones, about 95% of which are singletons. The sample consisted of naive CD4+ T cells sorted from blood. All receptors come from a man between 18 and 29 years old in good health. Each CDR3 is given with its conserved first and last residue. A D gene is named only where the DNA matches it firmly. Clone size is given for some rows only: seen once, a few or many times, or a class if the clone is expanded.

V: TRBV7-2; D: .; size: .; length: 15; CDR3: CASSLGLETGYEQYF
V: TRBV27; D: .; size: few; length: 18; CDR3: CASSFSFLLGSYNSPLHF
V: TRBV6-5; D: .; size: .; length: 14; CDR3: CASSYGGKDYGYTF
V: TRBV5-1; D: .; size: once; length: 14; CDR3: CASSYEGPPGEQYF
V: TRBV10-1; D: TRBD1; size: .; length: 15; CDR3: CASSESTTGSYGYTF
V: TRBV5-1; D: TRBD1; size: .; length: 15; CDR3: CASRDGTGGNSPLHF
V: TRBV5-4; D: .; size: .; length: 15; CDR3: CASSLGRDAPYEQYF
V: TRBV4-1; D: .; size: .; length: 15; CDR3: CASSHWVDGVTEAFF
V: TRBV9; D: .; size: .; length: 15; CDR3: CASSVEDSYPNIQYF
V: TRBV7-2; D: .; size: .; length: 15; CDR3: CASSLAPTANQPQHF
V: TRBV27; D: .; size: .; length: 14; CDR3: CASRGHPLVGELFF
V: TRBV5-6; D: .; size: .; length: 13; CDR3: CASSFVSSETQYF
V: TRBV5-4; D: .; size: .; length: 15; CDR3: CASSLSVGPGNTIYF
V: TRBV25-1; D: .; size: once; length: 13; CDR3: CASSLGGDYGYTF
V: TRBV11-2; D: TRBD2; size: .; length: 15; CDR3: CASSLAGTSGYEQYF
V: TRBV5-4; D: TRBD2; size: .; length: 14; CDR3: CATKAGGTKNIQYF
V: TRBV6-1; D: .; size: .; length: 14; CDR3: CASSEAGFNNEQFF
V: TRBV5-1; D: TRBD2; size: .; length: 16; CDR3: CASSPGTSGLIETQYF
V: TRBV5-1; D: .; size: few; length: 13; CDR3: CASSLVGTDTQYF
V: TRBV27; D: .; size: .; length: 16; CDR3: CASSLYGASITDTQYF